This T cell receptor (beta chain) is drawn from a study of metastatic and nonmetastatic thyroid tumors. This CDR3 comprises 14 residues. Per germline, CDR1 DFQATT and CDR2 SNEGSKA (reference sequence). V shed 1 base and J shed 6 bases, with 16 bases lying between them. MiXCR reprocessed the PCR reads for TCRdb. The table lists over 30,000 clones, approximately 17% of them singletons. The entire patient cohort was treatment-naive prior to thyroid surgery. The chain combines TRBV20-1 with TRBJ2-7, with TRBD2 as a possible D gene (6 bases). The receptor was isolated from a female donor with papillary thyroid cancer or a benign thyroid nodule (not recorded which). Some clones in this sample may be carry-over from other donors' samples. The sequencing input was tumor tissue. The chain's CDR3 is CSARAGPGRTEQYF. CDR3 DNA sequence: TGCAGTGCTAGAGCGGGACCGGGGAGGACCGAGCAGTACTTC.